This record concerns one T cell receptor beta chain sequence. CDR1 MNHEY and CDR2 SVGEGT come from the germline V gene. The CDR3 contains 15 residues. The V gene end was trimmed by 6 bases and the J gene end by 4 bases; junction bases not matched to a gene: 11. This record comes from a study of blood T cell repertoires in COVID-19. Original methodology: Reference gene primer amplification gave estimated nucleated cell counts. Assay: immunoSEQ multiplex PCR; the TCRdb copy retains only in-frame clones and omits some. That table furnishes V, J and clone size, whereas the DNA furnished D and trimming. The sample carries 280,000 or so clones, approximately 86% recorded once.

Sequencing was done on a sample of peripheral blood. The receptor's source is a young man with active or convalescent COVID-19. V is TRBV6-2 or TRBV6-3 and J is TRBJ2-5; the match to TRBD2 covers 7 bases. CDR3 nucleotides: TGTGCCAGCAGCTCCTTCCAAATAGCGGGAGAGACCCAGTACTTC. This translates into CASSSFQIAGETQYF.